The 21 T cell receptor beta chains given below trace back to one sample, sequenced in a study of blood T cell repertoires in COVID-19 (dated by TCRdb to about 2020). Library prep was done by the immunoSEQ multiplex PCR assay. TCRdb took over this immuneACCESS table, retaining in-frame rearrangements with V and J assigned. Such tables are incomplete; in checked studies, under half of the missing clones stem from an unresolved V gene, and the remainder is unexplained. This sample holds hundreds of thousands of clones; more than 75% were observed only once. Roughly 3.1% of the sample lies in the top ten. The sequenced sample was PBMCs or T cells enriched from blood (not recorded which). The source is a woman aged 40 to 49 with acute COVID-19.

The chain uses TRBV2 and TRBJ1-5; no reliable D call. CDR3 size: 13 residues. Germline values: CDR1 SNHLY, CDR2 FYNNEI. V shed 4 bases and J shed 4 bases, with 8 bases lying between them. For the CDR3, the DNA is TGTGCCAGCAGTGGGCAGGTAAATCAGCCCCAGCATTTT. Translating gives CASSGQVNQPQHF.

The chain joins TRBV7-9 to TRBJ1-3; D gene unclear. Germline values: CDR1 SEHNR, CDR2 FQNEAQ (reference sequence). With 1 base removed from V and 0 bases from J, the gap between germline ends came to 7 bases. This CDR3 has 15 residues. Written as DNA, the CDR3 is TGTGCCAGCAGCTTAGATCGAGGCTCTGGAAACACCATATATTTT. This encodes CASSLDRGSGNTIYF.

This clone was counted once. The rearrangement joins TRBV7-2 to TRBJ2-4; no clear D. Germline CDR1 SGHTA, CDR2 FQGNSA. This CDR3 comprises 16 residues. V was cut by 1 base and J by 3 bases, with 13 bases left in between. The CDR3 sequence: CASSLVQVFGKNIQYF. The CDR3 DNA reads as TGTGCCAGCAGCTTAGTTCAGGTTTTTGGCAAAAACATTCAGTACTTC.

J is TRBJ1-6 and V is TRBV3-1 (or the pseudogene TRBV3-2); D uncertain. The CDR3 covers 16 residues. Per germline, CDR1 LGHDT and CDR2 YNNKEL (reference sequence). V was clipped by 6 bases and J by 0 bases, with 12 bases between them. The CDR3 protein is CASSRNAGSYNSPLHF. CDR3 in DNA: TGTGCCAGCAGTCGAAATGCGGGCTCCTATAATTCACCCCTCCACTTT.

The chain recombines TRBV7-2 with TRBJ2-2, with 8 bases lining up with TRBD1. After removal of 5 bases from V and 4 bases from J, the junction contained 12 bases not matched to a gene. Germline V gene sequence: CDR1 SGHTA, CDR2 FQGNSA. The CDR3 loop spans 17 amino acids. The CDR3 region has the DNA TGTGCCAGCAGCCCCACCGGCAGGGGGCCGGTCACCGGGGAGCTGTTTTTT. Its translation: CASSPTGRGPVTGELFF.

This rearrangement joins TRBV7-8 to TRBJ1-1; D remains unclear. The germline gives CDR1 SGHVS, CDR2 FQNEAQ. The ends were cut back, 1 base at V and 4 bases at J, with 16 bases in the middle. CDR3 length: 16 residues. In DNA, the CDR3 is TGTGCCAGCAGCTTAGAGTTAACCGGGGTAGGCACTGAAGCTTTCTTT. This sequence encodes CASSLELTGVGTEAFF.

This clone was counted only a few times. The chain couples TRBV6-6 to TRBJ1-2, with 7 nucleotides matching TRBD1. V was pared by 5 bases and J by 2 bases, with 8 bases of the junction left unmatched. Germline V gene data show CDR1 as MNHNY and CDR2 as SVGAGI (reference sequence). The length of the CDR3 is 15 residues. CDR3 coding DNA: TGTGCCAGCAGTACTACAGGGGCCTTCAACTATGGCTACACCTTC. It is translated as CASSTTGAFNYGYTF.

J is TRBJ2-2 and V is TRBV3-1 (or the pseudogene TRBV3-2), with 11 bases matching TRBD2. The CDR3 covers 14 residues. V trimming: 7 bases; J trimming: 5 bases; junction bases outside the gene matches: 3. From germline, CDR1 is LGHDT and CDR2 YNNKEL (reference sequence). CDR3 nucleotide sequence: TGTGCCAGCACCACTAGCGGGAGTACCGGGGAGCTGTTTTTT. The encoded protein is CASTTSGSTGELFF.

This clone was detected only a few times. V is TRBV2 and J is TRBJ2-1; TRBD2 aligns across 11 bases. The CDR3 length is 15 residues. With V trimmed by 5 bases and J by 8 bases, 8 bases remained unmatched. The germline CDR1 and CDR2 sequences are SNHLY and FYNNEI. The CDR3 bases are TGTGCCAGCAGTTTCACTAGCGGGAGTATTCATGAGCAGTTCTTC. This translates into CASSFTSGSIHEQFF.

The chain recombines TRBV7-9 with TRBJ2-1, with 9 positions matching TRBD1. The CDR3 has 15 amino acids. CDR1 is SEHNR, CDR2 FQNEAQ, per germline (reference sequence). Germline trimming cut 8 bases from V and 7 bases from J; bases unmatched to any gene: 12. In nucleotides, the CDR3 is TGTGCCAGCGACGAAAGGGACAGGGCAGGAAATGAGCAGTTCTTC. Translating it yields CASDERDRAGNEQFF.

The chain has TRBV24-1 and TRBJ2-1; 8 positions agree with TRBD2. The CDR3 consists of 15 residues. Looked up from germline, CDR1 is KGHDR and CDR2 is SFDVKD. With 7 bases clipped from V and 2 bases from J, the junction kept 6 bases outside the gene matches. CDR3 sequence reads: CATSPTSGAYNEQFF. CDR3 in DNA: TGTGCCACCAGCCCAACTAGCGGCGCCTACAATGAGCAGTTCTTC.

This clone appeared once. The chain has TRBV27 and TRBJ2-7; D gene unclear. Between the trimmed V and J ends, which lost 3 bases and 0 bases, there was a span of 21 bases. The CDR3 has 18 residues. Per the germline V gene, CDR1 is MNHEY and CDR2 is SMNVEV (reference sequence). CDR3 nucleotide sequence: TGTGCCAGCAGTTTCCGGCCTACGTGGCGGCAAAGCTCCTACGAGCAGTACTTC. It yields the protein CASSFRPTWRQSSYEQYF.

The CDR3 coding sequence is TGTGCCAGCAGAGCCGGGACAGGGGCTTCACCCCTCCACTTT. Amino acid sequence: CASRAGTGASPLHF. The V and J genes are TRBV28 and TRBJ1-6; 10 nucleotides line up with TRBD1. V lost 6 bases, J lost 9 bases, and 5 bases stayed unmatched. Germline V gene data show CDR1 as MDHEN and CDR2 as SYDVKM. CDR3 size: 14 residues.

This clone was recorded only once. This rearrangement joins TRBV27 to TRBJ1-5; a weak D match, TRBD1 (6 bases). Germline-derived CDR1 and CDR2 are MNHEY and SMNVEV (reference sequence). The CDR3 contains 14 residues. Trimming stripped 3 bases from V and 2 bases from J, with 8 bases between. In DNA form, the CDR3 reads TGTGCCAGCAGTTTGCGGACAGGCAATCAGCCCCAGCATTTT. Translated, it gives CASSLRTGNQPQHF.

The chain has TRBV7-6 and TRBJ1-6; 12 positions agree with TRBD1. Trimming at V came to 3 bases and at J to 9 bases, leaving 6 bases not matched to a gene. This CDR3 contains 16 residues. Germline-derived CDR1 and CDR2 are SGHVS and FNYEAQ. The CDR3 DNA reads TGTGCCAGCAGCTTCCCATCGGGACAGGGGGCTTCACCCCTCCACTTT. Amino acid sequence: CASSFPSGQGASPLHF.

This chain joins TRBV5-4 and TRBJ2-5; 12 bases line up with TRBD2. The CDR3 runs to 16 residues. The germline V gene encodes CDR1 SGHNT and CDR2 YYREEE (reference sequence). With 3 bases clipped from V and 2 bases from J, the junction kept 5 bases outside the gene matches. CDR3 sequence: CASSSRTSGIQETQYF. CDR3 nucleotide sequence: TGTGCCAGCAGCTCGCGGACTAGCGGGATACAAGAGACCCAGTACTTC.

The chain links TRBV11-2 to TRBJ1-1; no reliable D call. The CDR3 runs 14 residues. Trimming removed 5 bases from V and 1 base from J, with 11 bases in between. Germline lookup yields CDR1 SGHAT and CDR2 FQNNGV. The CDR3: CASSPSTANTEAFF. In DNA, the CDR3 is TGTGCCAGCAGCCCCTCTACTGCGAACACTGAAGCTTTCTTT.

The rearrangement links TRBV20-1 to TRBJ1-1; no clear D gene. The V end lost 6 bases, the J end lost 3 bases, and 8 bases lay between the germline ends. Germline V gives CDR1 DFQATT, CDR2 SNEGSKA (reference sequence). CDR3 size: 11 residues. Here the CDR3 reads CSAGRDTEAFF. CDR3 DNA sequence: TGCAGTGCAGGGCGGGACACTGAAGCTTTCTTT.

The CDR3 protein is CASSYPISYGYTF. The CDR3 nucleotides are TGTGCCAGCTCCTACCCGATTAGCTATGGCTACACCTTC. The V gene is TRBV19, the J gene TRBJ1-2, with no clear D. This CDR3 has 13 residues. Trimming pared 9 bases from V and 4 bases from J, leaving 15 bases between. Germline V gene sequence: CDR1 LNHDA, CDR2 SQIVND (reference sequence).

The V gene is TRBV18, the J gene TRBJ2-1; 9 bases are shared with TRBD2. The germline gives CDR1 KGHSH, CDR2 LQKENI. The CDR3 length is 16 residues. Trimming took 1 base from V and 8 from J; bases not matched to a gene: 9. The CDR3 region has the DNA TGTGCCAGCTCACCACTTTCGGCTAGCGGGACTGATGAGCAGTTCTTC. Translated: CASSPLSASGTDEQFF.

The chain combines TRBV27 with TRBJ2-7, with D possibly TRBD1 on 6 matching bases. V dropped 4 bases and J dropped 2 bases, with 12 bases sitting between them. CDR1 and CDR2 from the germline V gene are MNHEY and SMNVEV (reference sequence). CDR3 size: 14 residues. The CDR3 loop reads CASSSHRVAYEQYF. CDR3 DNA: TGTGCCAGCAGTTCACACAGGGTAGCCTACGAGCAGTACTTC.